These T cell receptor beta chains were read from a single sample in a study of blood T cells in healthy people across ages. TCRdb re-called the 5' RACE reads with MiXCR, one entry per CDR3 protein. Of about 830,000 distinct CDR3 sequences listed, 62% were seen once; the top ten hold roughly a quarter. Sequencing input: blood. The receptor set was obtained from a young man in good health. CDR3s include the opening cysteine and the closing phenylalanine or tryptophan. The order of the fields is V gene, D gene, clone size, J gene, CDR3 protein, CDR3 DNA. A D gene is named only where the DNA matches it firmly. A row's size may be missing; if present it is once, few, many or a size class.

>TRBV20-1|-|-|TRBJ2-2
CSAISQGGGGELFF
TGCAGTGCTATATCACAGGGGGGGGGCGGGGAGCTGTTTTTT
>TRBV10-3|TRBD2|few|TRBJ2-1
CAISTVAGEYNEQFF
TGTGCCATCAGTACAGTAGCGGGGGAGTACAATGAGCAGTTCTTC
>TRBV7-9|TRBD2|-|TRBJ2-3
CASTFLPGLNTDTQYF
TGTGCCAGCACCTTTCTACCGGGACTAAACACAGATACGCAGTATTTT
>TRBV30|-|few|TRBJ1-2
CAWSWCGRGYTF
TGTGCCTGGAGTTGGTGCGGTCGTGGCTACACCTTC
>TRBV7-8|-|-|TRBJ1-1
CASSLGVGRNTEAFF
TGTGCCAGCAGCTTGGGGGTCGGTCGGAACACTGAAGCTTTCTTT
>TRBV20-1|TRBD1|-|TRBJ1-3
CSAQGQGEYTIYF
TGCAGTGCCCAAGGGCAGGGGGAATACACCATATATTTT
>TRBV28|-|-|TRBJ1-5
CASSFGARGIQQPQHF
TGTGCCAGCAGTTTTGGGGCCAGGGGAATTCAACAGCCCCAGCATTTT
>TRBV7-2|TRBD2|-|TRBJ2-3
CASSLALAGGLPDTQYF
TGTGCCAGCAGCTTGGCGCTAGCGGGGGGGCTCCCAGATACGCAGTATTTT
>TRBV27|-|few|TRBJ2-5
CASVKGEVQYF
TGTGCCAGCGTAAAAGGGGAGGTCCAGTACTTC
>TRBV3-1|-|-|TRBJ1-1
CASSQAARETEAFF
TGTGCCAGCAGCCAAGCAGCCAGAGAGACTGAAGCTTTCTTT
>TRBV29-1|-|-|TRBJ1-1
CSVERTGDTEAFF
TGCAGCGTTGAAAGGACGGGGGACACTGAGGCTTTCTTT
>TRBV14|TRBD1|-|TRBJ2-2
CASSQWTGSTGELFF
TGTGCCAGCAGCCAATGGACAGGGTCCACCGGGGAGCTGTTTTTT
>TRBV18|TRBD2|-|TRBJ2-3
CASSPPASGGRRTDTQYF
TGTGCCAGCTCACCACCGGCTAGCGGGGGGAGGAGGACAGATACGCAGTATTTT
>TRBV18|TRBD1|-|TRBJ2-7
CASSPGTGGGGVYEQYF
TGTGCCAGCTCACCAGGGACAGGGGGCGGTGGAGTTTACGAGCAGTACTTC
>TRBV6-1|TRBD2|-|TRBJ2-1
CASSAGTSGAVEQFF
TGTGCCAGCAGTGCCGGGACTAGCGGCGCAGTTGAGCAGTTCTTC
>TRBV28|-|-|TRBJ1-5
CASSLSLGLGSVDQPQHF
TGTGCCAGCAGTTTATCTCTGGGGCTGGGAAGCGTAGATCAGCCCCAGCATTTT
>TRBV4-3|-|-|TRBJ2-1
CASSQGTGTPQFF
TGCGCCAGCAGCCAAGGAACCGGGACACCACAGTTCTTC
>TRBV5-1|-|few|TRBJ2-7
CASSPSGQGIYEQYF
TGCGCCAGCAGCCCCTCGGGGCAGGGGATCTACGAGCAGTACTTC
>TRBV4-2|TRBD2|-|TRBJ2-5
CASSQVALAGQETQYF
TGTGCCAGCAGCCAAGTGGCATTAGCGGGGCAGGAGACCCAGTACTTC
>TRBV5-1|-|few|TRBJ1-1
CASSLAGTPSEAEAFF
TGCGCCAGCAGCTTGGCCGGGACCCCCAGCGAGGCTGAAGCTTTCTTT
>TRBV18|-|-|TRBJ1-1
CASSPPERFTEAFF
TGTGCCAGCTCACCACCGGAAAGGTTCACTGAAGCTTTCTTT
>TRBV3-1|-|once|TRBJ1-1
CASSQGQSEGAFF
TGTGCCAGCAGCCAAGGACAATCCGAGGGAGCTTTCTTT
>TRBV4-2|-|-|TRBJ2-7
CASSQVKRTVDPRSSYEQYF
TGTGCCAGCAGCCAAGTTAAAAGGACCGTCGATCCCCGGTCATCCTACGAGCAGTACTTC
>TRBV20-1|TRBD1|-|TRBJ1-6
CSARRDRNSPLHF
TGCAGTGCCCGGCGGGACAGAAATTCACCCCTCCACTTT
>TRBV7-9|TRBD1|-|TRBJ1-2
CASSLDPQGENGYTF
TGTGCCAGCAGCTTAGATCCCCAGGGGGAGAATGGCTACACCTTC
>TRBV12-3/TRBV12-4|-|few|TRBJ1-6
CASRRSSYNSPLHF
TGTGCCAGCAGGAGGAGCTCCTATAATTCACCCCTCCACTTT
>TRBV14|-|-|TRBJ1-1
CASSQGSRVNTEAFF
TGTGCCAGCAGCCAAGGATCCAGGGTGAACACTGAAGCTTTCTTT
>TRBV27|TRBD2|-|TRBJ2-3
CASSGLAGGSTDTQYF
TGTGCCAGCAGTGGACTAGCGGGGGGGAGCACAGATACGCAGTATTTT
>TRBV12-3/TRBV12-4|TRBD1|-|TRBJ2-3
CASRPTSTGDLSTDTQYF
TGTGCCAGCAGACCCACCTCTACAGGGGATCTTAGCACAGATACGCAGTATTTT
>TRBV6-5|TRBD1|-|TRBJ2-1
CASTPDRGGQQFF
TGTGCCAGCACTCCAGATAGAGGGGGCCAGCAGTTCTTC
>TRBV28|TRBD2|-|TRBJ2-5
CASSLPSGGPKETQYF
TGTGCCAGCAGTTTACCTAGCGGGGGGCCGAAAGAGACCCAGTACTTC
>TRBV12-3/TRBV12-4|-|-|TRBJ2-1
CASSPNGAGANEQFF
TGTGCCAGCAGTCCTAACGGGGCGGGGGCCAATGAGCAGTTCTTC
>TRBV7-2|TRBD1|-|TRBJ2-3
CASSFKRRQGAGTDTQYF
TGTGCCAGCAGCTTTAAGCGGCGACAGGGGGCGGGCACAGATACGCAGTATTTT
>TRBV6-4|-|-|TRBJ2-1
CASSDSTAGNNEQFF
TGTGCCAGCAGTGACTCTACAGCTGGGAACAATGAGCAGTTCTTC
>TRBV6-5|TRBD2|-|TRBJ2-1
CASSRTRGNEQFF
TGTGCCAGCAGCCGGACTAGAGGAAATGAGCAGTTCTTC
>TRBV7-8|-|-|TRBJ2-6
CAGSLGINSGANVLTF
TGTGCCGGCAGCTTAGGCATTAACTCTGGGGCCAACGTCCTGACTTTC
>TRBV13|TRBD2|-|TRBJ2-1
CASSSPPETSGSSYNEQFF
TGTGCCAGCAGCTCCCCTCCCGAGACTAGCGGAAGCTCCTACAATGAGCAGTTCTTC
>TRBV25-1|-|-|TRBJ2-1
CASSEPGVAEQFF
TGTGCCAGCAGTGAACCCGGCGTTGCTGAGCAGTTCTTC
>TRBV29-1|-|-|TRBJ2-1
CSVRKKADNEQFF
TGCAGCGTCAGGAAGAAGGCGGACAATGAGCAGTTCTTC
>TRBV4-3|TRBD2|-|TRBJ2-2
CASSLLGGAVTGELFF
TGCGCCAGCAGCCTGCTCGGGGGGGCCGTCACCGGGGAGCTGTTTTTT
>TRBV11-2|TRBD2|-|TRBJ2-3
CASSLEPGLAGAPDSTDTQYF
TGTGCCAGCAGCTTAGAACCGGGACTAGCGGGGGCGCCTGATAGCACAGATACGCAGTATTTT
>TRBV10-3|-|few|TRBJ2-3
CAISGLLRTDTQYF
TGTGCCATCAGTGGATTATTACGGACAGATACGCAGTATTTT
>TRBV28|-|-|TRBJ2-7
CASSFIGGATYEQYF
TGTGCCAGCAGTTTCATCGGCGGGGCTACCTACGAGCAGTACTTC
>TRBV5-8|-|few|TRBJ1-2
CASSDTGSHLYGYTF
TGTGCCAGCAGCGATACAGGATCCCACCTCTATGGCTACACCTTC
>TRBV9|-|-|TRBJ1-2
CASSVAHTNYGYTF
TGTGCCAGCAGCGTAGCCCACACTAACTATGGCTACACCTTC
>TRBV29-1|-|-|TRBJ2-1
CSVGQSSYNEQFF
TGCAGCGTTGGACAGAGCTCCTACAATGAGCAGTTCTTC
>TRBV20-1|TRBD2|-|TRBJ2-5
CSARSLAGGSQETQYF
TGCAGTGCTAGATCTCTAGCGGGGGGTTCCCAAGAGACCCAGTACTTC
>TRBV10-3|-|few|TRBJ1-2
CAISESGQGRVYGYTF
TGTGCCATCAGTGAATCCGGGCAGGGCAGAGTCTATGGCTACACCTTC
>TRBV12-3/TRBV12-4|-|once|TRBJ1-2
CASSDNRVHYGYTF
TGTGCCAGCAGCGATAACAGGGTACACTATGGCTACACCTTC
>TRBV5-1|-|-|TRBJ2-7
CASSTPRGDEQYF
TGCGCCAGCAGCACCCCCAGGGGAGACGAGCAGTACTTC
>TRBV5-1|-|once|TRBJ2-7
CASSSRTKSSYEQYF
TGCGCCAGCAGCTCTCGAACAAAAAGCTCCTACGAGCAGTACTTC
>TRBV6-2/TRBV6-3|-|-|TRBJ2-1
CASSYSAGHNEQFF
TGTGCCAGCAGTTACTCAGCGGGTCACAATGAGCAGTTCTTC
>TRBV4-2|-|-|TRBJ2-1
CASRDFGTAYNEQFF
TGTGCCAGCAGAGACTTCGGCACGGCCTACAATGAGCAGTTCTTC
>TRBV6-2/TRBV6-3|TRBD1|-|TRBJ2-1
CASSCWDRLQNEQFF
TGTGCCAGCAGTTGTTGGGACAGGCTACAGAATGAGCAGTTCTTC
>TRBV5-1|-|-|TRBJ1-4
CASSLGRLDRHEKLFF
TGCGCCAGCAGCTTAGGTCGTTTGGACAGACATGAAAAACTGTTTTTT
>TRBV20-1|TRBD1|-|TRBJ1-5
CSAPKTGKAQPQHF
TGCAGTGCCCCTAAGACAGGGAAGGCACAGCCCCAGCATTTT